These T cell receptor beta chains were read from a single sample in a study of shared clonotypes between healthy human individuals. The data were produced by immunoSEQ multiplex PCR, yet TCRdb's version contains in-frame clones alone and is incomplete. The repertoire holds roughly 890,000 clones, with around 92% as singletons. The sequenced sample consisted of naive CD8+ T cells sorted from blood. These receptors all stem from a man aged 30-40 years in good health. The CDR3 runs from the conserved cysteine through the conserved F or W. The D gene is left open where the match is weak. The size of a clone is reported for some rows only, either as once, few or many, or as a class for expanded clones.

V	D	size	J	CDR3	DNA
TRBV13	NA	NA	TRBJ2-1	CASRSSRAGTLHNEQFF	TGTGCCAGCAGATCAAGCCGGGCGGGTACGCTGCACAATGAGCAGTTCTTC
TRBV14	NA	NA	TRBJ2-3	CASSQENTDTQYF	TGTGCCAGCAGCCAAGAAAACACAGATACGCAGTATTTT
TRBV29-1	NA	NA	TRBJ2-7	CSVRPRESYEQYF	TGCAGCGTGAGGCCCAGGGAGTCCTACGAGCAGTACTTC
TRBV5-4	NA	NA	TRBJ2-3	CASSLEQASTDTQYF	TGTGCCAGCAGTCTTGAACAGGCTAGCACAGATACGCAGTATTTT
TRBV4-1	TRBD1	NA	TRBJ2-7	CASSQAVPGQSYEQYF	TGCGCCAGCAGCCAGGCAGTTCCGGGACAGTCCTACGAGCAGTACTTC
TRBV25-1	NA	NA	TRBJ2-1	CASSELGGEQFF	TGTGCCAGCAGCGAATTAGGTGGTGAGCAGTTCTTC
TRBV6-1	TRBD2	NA	TRBJ2-7	CASSGLQGTSDYEQYF	TGTGCCAGCAGTGGGCTTCAGGGGACTAGCGACTACGAGCAGTACTTC
TRBV14	NA	NA	TRBJ2-6	CASSRTGTDNSGANVLTF	TGTGCCAGCAGCCGCACCGGGACGGATAACTCTGGGGCCAACGTCCTGACTTTC
TRBV4-3	NA	NA	TRBJ1-1	CASSQGDTLNTEAFF	TGCGCCAGCAGCCAAGGGGACACGCTAAACACTGAAGCTTTCTTT
TRBV29-1	TRBD2	NA	TRBJ2-1	CSVAKAGGYNEQFF	TGCAGCGTTGCCAAAGCGGGGGGATACAATGAGCAGTTCTTC
TRBV5-1	NA	NA	TRBJ2-3	CASSLVQAYTDTQYF	TGCGCCAGCAGCTTGGTTCAGGCTTACACAGATACGCAGTATTTT
TRBV9	TRBD1	NA	TRBJ2-1	CASSGRSGQSYNEQFF	TGTGCCAGCAGCGGAAGGTCGGGACAGTCCTACAATGAGCAGTTCTTC
TRBV19	NA	few	TRBJ2-7	CASSMNANSYEQYF	TGTGCCAGTAGTATGAATGCCAACTCCTACGAGCAGTACTTC
TRBV7-9	NA	NA	TRBJ2-2	CANADSSNTGELFF	TGTGCCAACGCGGACTCATCGAACACCGGGGAGCTGTTTTTT
TRBV21-1	NA	NA	TRBJ2-7	CASSKDPSQVSYEQYF	TGTGCCAGCAGCAAAGATCCTTCTCAGGTCTCCTACGAGCAGTACTTC
TRBV7-9	TRBD2	NA	TRBJ2-3	CASSLRTSGSTDTQYF	TGTGCCAGCAGCCTCCGGACTAGCGGAAGCACAGATACGCAGTATTTT
TRBV28	TRBD2	NA	TRBJ2-1	CASSLAGEPYNEQFF	TGTGCCAGCAGTCTGGCGGGAGAACCCTACAATGAGCAGTTCTTC
TRBV19	NA	NA	TRBJ1-2	CASRNPHAGNYGYTF	TGTGCCAGTAGGAACCCCCACGCAGGGAACTATGGCTACACCTTC
TRBV6-6	TRBD1	NA	TRBJ2-3	CASSYSRDRGTDTQYF	TGTGCCAGCAGTTACTCGAGGGACAGGGGCACAGATACGCAGTATTTT
TRBV27	NA	NA	TRBJ1-4	CASGDQTGLAEKLFF	TGTGCCAGCGGAGACCAAACAGGGCTTGCTGAAAAACTGTTTTTT
TRBV28	NA	NA	TRBJ2-2	CASSLSGGELFF	TGTGCCAGCAGTTTATCCGGGGGGGAGCTGTTTTTT
TRBV9	TRBD1	NA	TRBJ2-1	CASSGQQGYNEQFF	TGTGCCAGCAGCGGTCAACAGGGGTACAATGAGCAGTTCTTC
TRBV6-5	TRBD1	NA	TRBJ1-4	CASNGQGAHEKLFF	TGTGCCAGCAATGGACAGGGGGCGCATGAAAAACTGTTTTTT
TRBV7-9	TRBD2	NA	TRBJ2-1	CASISSGTSGRSEQFF	TGTGCCAGCATCAGTTCCGGGACTAGCGGGAGAAGCGAGCAGTTCTTC
TRBV6-1	TRBD2	NA	TRBJ2-3	CATDLADRTDTQYF	TGTGCCACCGACCTAGCGGATCGTACAGATACGCAGTATTTT
TRBV6-5	NA	NA	TRBJ2-7	CASSLTARSSYEQYF	TGTGCCAGCAGTCTCACTGCCCGTAGCTCCTACGAGCAGTACTTC
TRBV5-1	NA	once	TRBJ2-6	CASSLEGAGANVLTF	TGCGCCAGCAGCTTGGAGGGAGCGGGGGCCAACGTCCTGACTTTC
TRBV6-1	NA	NA	TRBJ2-7	CASRESDTAYEQYF	TGTGCCAGCAGGGAATCGGACACTGCCTACGAGCAGTACTTC
TRBV4-3	TRBD1	NA	TRBJ2-7	CASSQERYTDRGYEQYF	TGCGCCAGCAGCCAAGAACGATATACTGACAGGGGGTACGAGCAGTACTTC
TRBV11-2	NA	NA	TRBJ2-7	CASSFHRPFTYEQYF	TGTGCCAGCAGCTTTCACCGGCCATTCACCTACGAGCAGTACTTC
TRBV10-3	NA	NA	TRBJ2-7	CAISTVGGSYEQYF	TGTGCCATCAGCACTGTTGGGGGCTCCTACGAGCAGTACTTC
TRBV10-1	NA	few	TRBJ1-2	CASSSGTSYGYTF	TGCGCCAGCAGTTCCGGGACGAGTTATGGCTACACCTTC
TRBV5-1	TRBD2	NA	TRBJ2-1	CASSLLPSGDSSYNEQFF	TGCGCCAGCAGCTTGCTCCCTAGCGGGGATAGCTCCTACAATGAGCAGTTCTTC
TRBV5-8	TRBD1	NA	TRBJ1-1	CASSETGAGQGQNTEAFF	TGTGCCAGCAGCGAGACGGGCGCGGGACAGGGGCAGAACACTGAAGCTTTCTTT
TRBV29-1	TRBD1	NA	TRBJ2-5	CSTGQGGETQYF	TGCAGCACGGGACAGGGTGGGGAGACCCAGTACTTC
TRBV7-9	NA	NA	TRBJ2-1	CASSAWAGATQSSYNEQFF	TGTGCCAGCAGCGCATGGGCAGGTGCTACCCAGAGCTCCTACAATGAGCAGTTCTTC
TRBV19	TRBD2	NA	TRBJ2-3	CASSLRLAGLTTDTQYF	TGTGCCAGTAGCCTTAGACTAGCGGGACTAACCACAGATACGCAGTATTTT
TRBV11-2	NA	NA	TRBJ2-1	CASSLISGVLEFF	TGTGCCAGCAGCTTGATTTCCGGCGTTTTGGAGTTCTTC
TRBV7-2	NA	once	TRBJ2-7	CASSTPKLRAQYF	TGTGCCAGCAGCACCCCGAAGTTACGAGCACAGTACTTC
TRBV10-3	NA	NA	TRBJ2-2	CAIRSGEGTGELFF	TGTGCCATCAGATCGGGAGAAGGTACCGGGGAGCTGTTTTTT
TRBV7-7	NA	once	TRBJ2-7	CASSLEIGYEQYF	TGTGCCAGCAGCTTAGAGATAGGTTACGAGCAGTACTTC
TRBV14	TRBD2	NA	TRBJ2-1	CASSQDASGLYNEQFF	TGTGCCAGCAGCCAAGATGCTAGCGGGCTATACAATGAGCAGTTCTTC
TRBV7-9	TRBD1	NA	TRBJ2-7	CASSPKTGYEQYF	TGTGCCAGCAGCCCCAAGACAGGGTACGAGCAGTACTTC
TRBV2	TRBD2	NA	TRBJ2-7	CASSDPQGAGGPHEQYF	TGTGCCAGCAGTGACCCCCAGGGAGCGGGAGGGCCCCACGAGCAGTACTTC
TRBV4-3	NA	NA	TRBJ2-2	CASSQDGDPLMTNTGELFF	TGCGCCAGCAGCCAAGATGGGGACCCCCTCATGACAAACACCGGGGAGCTGTTTTTT
TRBV11-2	TRBD1	NA	TRBJ2-7	CASSLTGTAGNEQYF	TGTGCCAGCAGTTTAACAGGGACAGCAGGCAACGAGCAGTACTTC
TRBV4-1	NA	NA	TRBJ1-2	CASSQDQGENFHGYTF	TGCGCCAGCAGCCAAGATCAAGGAGAAAACTTTCATGGCTACACCTTC
TRBV7-2	NA	NA	TRBJ2-1	CASSLRWDEQFF	TGTGCCAGCAGCTTACGGTGGGATGAGCAGTTCTTC
TRBV7-9	TRBD2	NA	TRBJ2-7	CASNMAGEVPYEQYF	TGTGCCAGCAACATGGCGGGGGAGGTCCCCTACGAGCAGTACTTC